These 25 T cell receptor beta chains were sequenced from one sample in a study of blood T cell repertoires in COVID-19. Sequencing used immunoSEQ multiplex PCR; TCRdb keeps in-frame clones, though not all of them. The profile shows more than 60,000 clones, around 80% of them singletons. Material: peripheral blood. The receptors here all came from a man aged 60 to 69 with acute or convalescent COVID-19.

The J gene is TRBJ1-1, the V gene TRBV7-2, with D perhaps matching TRBD1 (5 bases). The germline gives CDR1 SGHTA, CDR2 FQGNSA. The CDR3 length is 14 residues. V lost 3 bases and J lost 1, with 9 bases in between. For the CDR3, the DNA is TGTGCCAGCAGCTTTGGACATTCGAACACTGAAGCTTTCTTT. It yields the protein CASSFGHSNTEAFF.

The rearrangement links TRBV12-3 or TRBV12-4 to TRBJ2-7; the D gene is possibly TRBD1 (5 bases). The CDR3 has 12 residues. Trimming shortened V by 6 bases and J by 3 bases, and 9 bases separated the two germline ends. CDR3 amino acids: CASSFRVYEQYF. As DNA, the CDR3 is TGTGCCAGCAGCTTCAGGGTCTACGAGCAGTACTTC.

This clone was observed a single time. J is TRBJ1-6 and V is TRBV7-9; D gene uncertain. The V and J ends lost 5 bases and 5 bases respectively, with 16 bases between them. CDR1 and CDR2 from the germline V gene are SEHNR and FQNEAQ (reference sequence). The CDR3 runs to 16 residues. The CDR3, as DNA: TGTGCCAGCAGCCCATCGCGAGGCGGAAATAATTCACCCCTCCACTTT. Translated, it gives CASSPSRGGNNSPLHF.

This clone was picked up one time. The chain links TRBV15 to TRBJ1-1; D may be TRBD1 (5 bases). V was clipped by 0 bases and J by 5 bases, with 13 bases between them. The CDR3 is 15 amino acids. Per germline, CDR1 LNHNV and CDR2 YYDKDF (reference sequence). The CDR3 loop is CATSRERAPGTEAFF. The CDR3 DNA reads TGTGCCACCAGCAGAGAAAGGGCCCCAGGGACTGAAGCTTTCTTT. Combining the CDR3 with reference TRBV15 and TRBJ1-1 gives the whole variable domain DAMVIQNPRYQVTQFGKPVTLSCSQTLNHNVMYWYQQKSSQAPKLLFHYYDKDFNNEADTPDNFQSRRPNTSFCFLDIRSPGLGDTAMYLCATSRERAPGTEAFFGQGTRLTVV.

The V call is TRBV7-9, the J call TRBJ1-4, with TRBD1 as a possible D gene (5 bases). Germline loops: CDR1 SEHNR, CDR2 FQNEAQ (reference sequence). This CDR3 comprises 14 residues. V lost 1 base to trimming and J lost 10 bases, with 13 bases between them. The CDR3 is CASSLVGQGGKLFF. The CDR3 bases are TGTGCCAGCAGCTTAGTTGGGCAGGGAGGAAAACTGTTTTTT.

The rearrangement links TRBV7-6 to TRBJ2-3, with TRBD2 matching over 10 bases. Per the germline V gene, CDR1 is SGHVS and CDR2 is FNYEAQ. V shed 5 bases and J 1 base; nucleotides not matched to a gene: 9. This CDR3 spans 17 amino acids. The chain's CDR3 is CASSTWTSGFGTDTQYF. The CDR3 DNA sequence: TGTGCCAGCAGCACCTGGACTAGCGGCTTTGGCACAGATACGCAGTATTTT.

The V and J genes are TRBV6-2 or TRBV6-3 and TRBJ2-7; the match to TRBD1 covers 8 bases. Germline V gene lookup returns CDR1 MNHEY and CDR2 SVGEGT. This CDR3 spans 18 amino acids. V was pared by 3 bases and J by 1 base, with 14 bases of the junction left unmatched. The DNA for the CDR3 is TGTGCCAGCAGTTATGTCCCCAGGGGGCTAGCGCTTTCCTACGAGCAGTACTTC. This translates into CASSYVPRGLALSYEQYF.

This chain joins TRBV6-5 and TRBJ1-5, with 7 positions matching TRBD1. The CDR3 runs 13 residues. J lost 4 bases, V lost 8 bases, and 5 bases had no gene match. Looked up from germline, CDR1 is MNHEY and CDR2 is SVGAGI. Written as DNA, the CDR3 is TGTGCCAGCCTACAGGGGTGGAATCAGCCCCAGCATTTT. Protein product: CASLQGWNQPQHF.

This rearrangement joins TRBV27 to TRBJ2-7, with a tentative D call TRBD2 (6 bases). Germline CDR1 and CDR2: MNHEY and SMNVEV (reference sequence). This CDR3 spans 16 amino acids. Trimming pared 5 bases from V and 0 bases from J, leaving 17 bases between. The CDR3 DNA is TGTGCCAGCAGTCCCCTCCGAGGAGGGAGCTCCTACGAGCAGTACTTC. It specifies CASSPLRGGSSYEQYF.

The J gene is TRBJ1-1, the V gene TRBV6-5; perhaps TRBD1 as D (5 bases). Germline values: CDR1 MNHEY, CDR2 SVGAGI. V was clipped by 5 bases and J by 2 bases, with 12 bases between them. The CDR3 spans 14 residues. In DNA form, the CDR3 reads TGTGCCAGCAGTCACACAGGCATCAACACTGAAGCTTTCTTT. This codes for CASSHTGINTEAFF.

As DNA, the CDR3 is TGTGCCAGCAGTGAAGAAGTTGGCGGGACCGGGGAGCTGTTTTTT. Its protein product is CASSEEVGGTGELFF. The chain uses TRBV2 and TRBJ2-2; weak D call: TRBD2 (5 bases). Per the germline V gene, CDR1 is SNHLY and CDR2 is FYNNEI. The CDR3 runs 15 residues. V gave up 1 base and J gave up 5 bases, with 11 bases separating them.

The chain combines TRBV11-1 with TRBJ2-3, with 11 positions matching TRBD1. The J segment lost 1 base and the V segment lost 0 bases, leaving 0 bases of the junction unmatched. The germline V gene encodes CDR1 SGHAT and CDR2 FQDESV (reference sequence). The CDR3 totals 16 residues. The CDR3 region has the DNA TGTGCCAGCAGCTTAGCGGGACAGGGGGGCACAGATACGCAGTATTTT. It translates to CASSLAGQGGTDTQYF.

J is TRBJ2-2 and V is TRBV27, with 12 bases aligning to TRBD2. Looked up from germline, CDR1 is MNHEY and CDR2 is SMNVEV (reference sequence). V trimming: 6 bases; J trimming: 8 bases; junction bases outside the gene matches: 13. The length of the CDR3 is 17 residues. The CDR3 loop is CASRQSLAGGRVGELFF. Written as DNA, the CDR3 is TGTGCCAGCAGGCAAAGCCTAGCGGGGGGGCGAGTAGGGGAGCTGTTTTTT.

This clone was seen only once. V is TRBV11-2 and J is TRBJ1-1, with a weak D call TRBD1 (6 bases). The CDR3 totals 14 residues. Germline CDR1 SGHAT, CDR2 FQNNGV. The V end was cut by 4 bases, the J end by 5 bases, with 14 bases between. The CDR3 sequence is CASSSVSGETEAFF. The CDR3 DNA is TGTGCCAGCAGCTCGGTCTCAGGGGAAACTGAAGCTTTCTTT.

The chain couples TRBV4-3 to TRBJ1-6; D remains unclear. Trimming removed 2 bases from V and 7 bases from J, with 15 bases in between. The CDR3 spans 16 residues. The V gene's germline CDR1 is LGHNA and CDR2 YSLEER. In nucleotides, the CDR3 is TGCGCCAGCAGCCAAACAATCCTTAACCAGAATTCACCCCTCCACTTT. Translated, it gives CASSQTILNQNSPLHF.

This clone was observed a few times. The chain couples TRBV19 to TRBJ1-2; D is possibly TRBD1 (5 bases). V lost 3 bases and J lost 3, with 11 bases in between. The CDR3 runs 14 residues. Germline V CDR1 and CDR2: LNHDA, SQIVND (reference sequence). Here the CDR3 reads CASSIWQGDYGYTF. The CDR3, as DNA: TGTGCCAGTAGTATCTGGCAGGGCGACTATGGCTACACCTTC.

In nucleotides, the CDR3 is TGTGCCAGCAGTTACTCAGGGGACTATGGCTACACCTTC. Translating gives CASSYSGDYGYTF. V usage is TRBV6-2 or TRBV6-3 and J usage is TRBJ1-2; TRBD1 might be the D (5 bases). The CDR3 has 13 amino acids. V lost 0 bases, J lost 3 bases, and 5 bases lay in between. Germline V gene sequence: CDR1 MNHEY, CDR2 SVGEGT.

This clone has a handful of counts. The chain combines TRBV14 with TRBJ2-1, with D unresolved. The V end was cut by 4 bases, the J end by 6 bases, with 4 bases between. The CDR3 contains 11 residues. Germline values: CDR1 SGHDN, CDR2 FVKESK. DNA for the CDR3: TGTGCCAGCAGCCTCATCAATGAGCAGTTCTTC. It yields the protein CASSLINEQFF.

The genes are TRBV2 and TRBJ2-2, with 11 bases lining up with TRBD1. V lost 8 bases and J lost 6; bases outside the gene matches: 11. Germline loops: CDR1 SNHLY, CDR2 FYNNEI. The CDR3 contains 16 residues. The CDR3 spells CASGRGPGQGAGELFF. DNA of the CDR3: TGTGCCAGCGGGAGGGGACCGGGACAGGGGGCCGGGGAGCTGTTTTTT.

The chain is built from TRBV6-5 and TRBJ1-1; D is undetermined. This CDR3 contains 11 residues. V lost 5 bases and J 10 bases, leaving 11 bases between the germline ends. The V gene's germline CDR1 is MNHEY and CDR2 SVGAGI. In DNA form, the CDR3 reads TGTGCCAGCAGTCTCGGCGGTCGAGCTTTCTTT. Translated: CASSLGGRAFF.

In DNA, the CDR3 is TGTGCTAGTGGTTTGAGGCCGAGACAGTCCAATTCACCCCTCCACTTT. Translated, it gives CASGLRPRQSNSPLHF. The gene calls are TRBV12-5 and TRBJ1-6, with TRBD1 as a possible D gene (5 bases). CDR1 is LGHNT, CDR2 FRNRAP, per germline. The germline V and J ends were trimmed by 2 bases and 7 bases, with 15 bases remaining between them. The CDR3 is made up of 16 amino acids.

The chain is built from TRBV4-1 and TRBJ2-1, with 15 bases lining up with TRBD2. The CDR3 runs to 19 residues. After removal of 3 bases from V and 5 bases from J, the junction contained 11 bases not matched to a gene. Germline CDR1 MGHRA, CDR2 YSYEKL. The CDR3 nucleotides read TGCGCCAGCAGCCACCTGGGACTAGCGGGAGGCCCCATCCACAATGAGCAGTTCTTC. Its translation: CASSHLGLAGGPIHNEQFF.

The chain is built from TRBV3-1 (or the pseudogene TRBV3-2) and TRBJ1-6, with a tentative D call TRBD1 (6 bases). V was cut by 11 bases and J by 8 bases, with 16 bases left in between. This CDR3 has 13 residues. CDR1 and CDR2 from the germline V gene are LGHDT and YNNKEL (reference sequence). CDR3 loop: CAPGGGSDSPLHF. The CDR3 nucleotides read TGTGCCCCTGGGGGCGGATCGGATTCACCCCTCCACTTT.

The chain couples TRBV4-3 to TRBJ1-2; D is unresolved. This CDR3 contains 13 residues. Trimming pared 0 bases from V and 2 bases from J, leaving 4 bases between. The germline V gene has CDR1 LGHNA and CDR2 YSLEER. The CDR3 bases are TGCGCCAGCAGCCAAGAGCAGAACTATGGCTACACCTTC. Translated: CASSQEQNYGYTF.

This sequence joins TRBV7-9 and TRBJ2-1; TRBD2 agrees at 12 bases. CDR1 and CDR2 from the germline V gene are SEHNR and FQNEAQ (reference sequence). Trimming cost V 4 bases and J 9 bases; bases outside gene matches: 13. The CDR3 is 17 residues long. CDR3 in DNA: TGTGCCAGCAGCTCCAAGTATCCTAGCGGGGGGGCAGGTGAGCAGTTCTTC. This translates into CASSSKYPSGGAGEQFF.